Listed here are 26 T cell receptor beta chains from one sample, sequenced in a study of technical replicates of blood from a few donors. The protocol was immunoSEQ multiplex PCR, while the TCRdb copy is restricted to in-frame clones and leaves out a portion. The table has roughly 72,000 clones, nearly 95% seen once. The specimen sequenced was T cells isolated from PBMCs. Receptor source: a human donor in good health.

This clone qualifies as medium-sized. CDR3 bases: TGCAGCGGGGGACAGGGAGACGGGAGGGAGTTCTTC. This sequence encodes CSGGQGDGREFF. The genes are TRBV29-1 and TRBJ2-1, with a possible D match to TRBD1 (9 bases). V gave up 7 bases and J gave up 14 bases, with 21 bases separating them. The CDR3 length is 12 residues. Germline CDR1 reads SQVTM; CDR2 reads ANQGSEA.

The rearrangement links TRBV11-1 to TRBJ2-1; TRBD2 aligns across 12 bases. V shed 1 base, J shed 8 bases, and the junction held 9 bases outside the gene matches. Germline loops: CDR1 SGHAT, CDR2 FQDESV (reference sequence). The CDR3 sequence is 17 residues long. This CDR3 is CASSLGLAGGPIYEQFF. The CDR3 DNA reads as TGTGCCAGCAGCTTAGGTCTAGCGGGAGGGCCAATCTATGAGCAGTTCTTC.

This clone was recorded only once. The chain is built from TRBV5-4 and TRBJ2-3; TRBD1 agrees at 9 bases. V lost 2 bases to trimming and J lost 5 bases; unmatched junction nucleotides: 3. The CDR3 totals 14 residues. Germline values: CDR1 SGHNT, CDR2 YYREEE (reference sequence). CDR3 DNA: TGTGCCAGCAGCTTCGGGACAGGGAGAGATACGCAGTATTTT. Amino acid sequence: CASSFGTGRDTQYF. The variable domain in full, with the rest retrieved from reference TRBV5-4 and TRBJ2-3, is ETGVTQSPTHLIKTRGQQVTLRCSSQSGHNTVSWYQQALGQGPQFIFQYYREEENGRGNFPPRFSGLQFPNYSSELNVNALELDDSALYLCASSFGTGRDTQYFGPGTRLTVL.

V usage is TRBV5-6 and J usage is TRBJ2-1; TRBD2 aligns across 15 bases. Germline V lookup: CDR1 SGHDT, CDR2 YYEEEE. After removal of 4 bases from V and 7 bases from J, the junction contained 12 bases not matched to a gene. The CDR3 runs to 18 residues. CDR3 loop: CASSLDGGLAGGKNEQFF. In DNA form, the CDR3 reads TGTGCCAGCAGCCTGGACGGGGGACTAGCGGGAGGAAAAAATGAGCAGTTCTTC.

The chain uses TRBV6-1 and TRBJ2-7; no clear D. V was shortened by 4 bases and J by 0 bases, with 13 bases between the two germline ends. Germline-derived CDR1 and CDR2 are MNHNS and SASEGT. The CDR3 is 15 residues long. Here the CDR3 DNA reads TGTGCCAGCAGTGTCCCGGCGGTGCCCTCCTACGAGCAGTACTTC. Translated: CASSVPAVPSYEQYF.

The V gene is TRBV9, the J gene TRBJ1-1; D might be TRBD1 (6 bases). The ends were cut back, 3 bases at V and 5 bases at J, with 14 bases in the middle. The CDR3 length is 14 residues. Germline V gene lookup returns CDR1 SGDLS and CDR2 YYNGEE. The CDR3 is CASSAGQGITEAFF. The CDR3 nucleotides read TGTGCCAGCAGCGCGGGGCAGGGGATAACTGAAGCTTTCTTT.

This clone was detected only a few times. The rearrangement links TRBV9 to TRBJ2-2; the match to TRBD2 covers 11 bases. J lost 6 bases, V lost 3 bases, and 7 bases had no gene match. CDR3 size: 16 residues. Germline assignment: CDR1 SGDLS and CDR2 YYNGEE. The CDR3 sequence: CASSGISGRAPGELFF. In DNA form, the CDR3 reads TGTGCCAGCAGCGGAATTAGCGGGAGGGCCCCCGGGGAGCTGTTTTTT.

V is TRBV30 and J is TRBJ2-7, with D tentatively TRBD1 (5 bases). Germline loops: CDR1 GTSNPN, CDR2 SVGIG (reference sequence). Trimming took 5 bases from V and 1 from J, leaving 12 bases between them. CDR3 size: 13 residues. This chain's CDR3 is CAWGQGRSYEQYF. The CDR3 region has the DNA TGTGCCTGGGGGCAGGGCCGATCCTACGAGCAGTACTTC.

The V gene is TRBV5-6, the J gene TRBJ1-2; tentatively, D is TRBD1 (6 bases). This CDR3 contains 13 residues. V was pared by 2 bases and J by 5 bases, with 10 bases between. Per the germline V gene, CDR1 is SGHDT and CDR2 is YYEEEE. The DNA of the CDR3 is TGTGCCAGCAGCTTACTTACAGGGTATGGCTACACCTTC. This encodes CASSLLTGYGYTF.

J is TRBJ1-1 and V is TRBV6-5; possibly TRBD1 for D (5 bases). This CDR3 has 15 residues. Germline-derived CDR1 and CDR2 are MNHEY and SVGAGI. With 6 bases removed from V and 1 base from J, the gap between germline ends came to 15 bases. Here the CDR3 reads CASRLSRGGNTEAFF. The CDR3 coding sequence is TGTGCCAGCAGACTCAGTCGGGGGGGGAACACTGAAGCTTTCTTT.

This chain connects TRBV15 to TRBJ2-7, with D perhaps TRBD2 (6 bases). The CDR3 runs 13 residues. With 4 bases removed from V and 2 bases from J, the gap between germline ends came to 9 bases. Looked up from germline, CDR1 is LNHNV and CDR2 is YYDKDF (reference sequence). CDR3 protein: CATSMGLTYEQYF. The CDR3 bases are TGTGCCACCAGCATGGGACTTACCTACGAGCAGTACTTC.

The genes are TRBV6-6 and TRBJ1-1; perhaps TRBD1 as D (5 bases). The CDR3 length is 14 residues. Looked up from germline, CDR1 is MNHNY and CDR2 is SVGAGI (reference sequence). Trimming shortened V by 6 bases and J by 2 bases, and 13 bases separated the two germline ends. The CDR3 loop reads CASSSQVRNTEAFF. The CDR3 DNA sequence: TGTGCCAGCAGCTCACAGGTTAGAAACACTGAAGCTTTCTTT.

The CDR3 protein is CASSQGVGTGWYEQYF. In DNA form, the CDR3 reads TGCGCCAGCAGCCAAGGAGTCGGGACAGGGTGGTACGAGCAGTACTTC. This chain joins TRBV4-3 and TRBJ2-7; 9 positions match TRBD1. The CDR3 is made up of 16 amino acids. The V gene's germline CDR1 is LGHNA and CDR2 YSLEER. V shed 1 base and J 4 bases; nucleotides not matched to a gene: 8.

V is TRBV6-5 and J is TRBJ2-3; maybe TRBD2 (6 bases). Germline CDR1 MNHEY, CDR2 SVGAGI. CDR3 length: 13 residues. V lost 5 bases, J lost 1 base, and 7 bases lay in between. The CDR3 is CASSRGGTDTQYF. The CDR3 bases are TGTGCCAGCAGTCGCGGGGGCACAGATACGCAGTATTTT.

The V call is TRBV27, the J call TRBJ2-3; 8 bases align to TRBD2. This CDR3 spans 15 amino acids. The germline V gene has CDR1 MNHEY and CDR2 SMNVEV (reference sequence). V trimming: 5 bases; J trimming: 2 bases; junction bases outside the gene matches: 6. The CDR3 DNA is TGTGCCAGCAGTCCTTCCGGGAGGGCCACAGATACGCAGTATTTT. This translates into CASSPSGRATDTQYF.

The rearrangement links TRBV27 to TRBJ1-2; 9 bases agree with TRBD1. The CDR3 spans 14 residues. J lost 8 bases, V lost 4 bases, and 8 bases had no gene match. From germline, CDR1 is MNHEY and CDR2 SMNVEV (reference sequence). The CDR3 DNA follows: TGTGCCAGCAGTTCGGACAGGGGCTTTCGGGGCTACACCTTC. It translates to CASSSDRGFRGYTF.

J is TRBJ2-7 and V is TRBV7-9; 8 nucleotides line up with TRBD1. The CDR3 has 14 amino acids. V lost 1 base and J lost 4; bases outside the gene matches: 3. Looked up from germline, CDR1 is SEHNR and CDR2 is FQNEAQ (reference sequence). CDR3 protein: CASSLVGTGYEQYF. The DNA for the CDR3 is TGTGCCAGCAGCTTAGTGGGGACAGGATACGAGCAGTACTTC. The whole variable domain, remainder taken from reference TRBV7-9 and TRBJ2-7, is DTGVSQNPRHKITKRGQNVTFRCDPISEHNRLYWYRQTLGQGPEFLTYFQNEAQLEKSRLLSDRFSAERPKGSFSTLEIQRTEQGDSAMYLCASSLVGTGYEQYFGPGTRLTVT.

V usage is TRBV19 and J usage is TRBJ1-2; TRBD1 matches 7 bases. Trimming took 7 bases from V and 3 from J; bases not matched to a gene: 5. The CDR3 consists of 13 residues. Looked up from germline, CDR1 is LNHDA and CDR2 is SQIVND (reference sequence). Here the CDR3 reads CASKFDRDYGYTF. The DNA for the CDR3 is TGTGCCAGTAAATTCGACAGGGACTATGGCTACACCTTC.

V and J are TRBV10-3 and TRBJ2-1; D not certain. CDR1 is ENHRY, CDR2 SYGVKD, per germline. The CDR3 loop spans 14 amino acids. V was cut by 2 bases and J by 0 bases, with 5 bases left in between. For the CDR3, the DNA is TGTGCCATCAGTGAGGCGGTCTCCTACAATGAGCAGTTCTTC. This codes for CAISEAVSYNEQFF.

This chain joins TRBV10-3 and TRBJ2-3; TRBD2 is a possible D gene (6 bases). The CDR3 loop spans 10 amino acids. Trimming left V 8 bases short and J 6 bases short, with 6 bases between. From germline, CDR1 is ENHRY and CDR2 SYGVKD. CDR3 loop: CAIGGDTQYF. The CDR3 DNA reads TGTGCCATCGGGGGGGATACGCAGTATTTT.

This clone was seen a few times. This sequence joins TRBV20-1 and TRBJ2-7, with D hard to call. V lost 3 bases and J lost 3, with 6 bases in between. Germline values: CDR1 DFQATT, CDR2 SNEGSKA (reference sequence). The CDR3 is 11 residues long. The CDR3 bases are TGCAGTGCTAGCTACTTCTACGAGCAGTACTTC. It translates to CSASYFYEQYF.

The chain combines TRBV27 with TRBJ2-7; possible D gene TRBD2, 6 bases. The germline V and J ends were trimmed by 2 bases and 5 bases, with 19 bases remaining between them. This CDR3 region has 16 residues. Germline V gene lookup returns CDR1 MNHEY and CDR2 SMNVEV (reference sequence). The CDR3: CASSLGQPGLSDEQYF. The CDR3 DNA sequence: TGTGCCAGCAGTTTAGGACAACCGGGACTTTCGGACGAGCAGTACTTC.

The genes are TRBV29-1 and TRBJ1-4; D is unresolved. V lost 3 bases and J 6 bases, leaving 8 bases between the germline ends. CDR1 and CDR2 from the germline V gene are SQVTM and ANQGSEA. The length of the CDR3 is 12 residues. CDR3 protein: CSVDIGDEKLFF. CDR3 sequence (DNA): TGCAGCGTTGACATCGGGGATGAAAAACTGTTTTTT.

The chain is built from TRBV18 and TRBJ2-2; 12 bases match TRBD2. Germline V lookup: CDR1 KGHSH, CDR2 LQKENI. The CDR3 is 17 amino acids. Trimming took 5 bases from V and 1 from J; bases not matched to a gene: 5. The CDR3 here is CASSTLAGGKNTGELFF. The CDR3 region has the DNA TGTGCCAGCTCAACTCTAGCGGGAGGGAAGAACACCGGGGAGCTGTTTTTT.

The CDR3 DNA reads as TGTGCCAGCAGCGTAGTAAGACTAGCGGGCCCCTACGAGCAGTACTTC. It specifies CASSVVRLAGPYEQYF. V usage is TRBV9 and J usage is TRBJ2-7; 10 bases fit TRBD2. The germline V gene encodes CDR1 SGDLS and CDR2 YYNGEE. This CDR3 is built from 16 residues. The trim removed 0 bases at V and 2 bases at J, leaving 5 bases unmatched.

The chain has TRBV19 and TRBJ2-3; D gene uncertain. In germline, CDR1 is LNHDA, CDR2 SQIVND (reference sequence). V lost 5 bases and J lost 4, with 7 bases in between. The CDR3 has 12 amino acids. CDR3 sequence reads: CASSPLSDTQYF. The CDR3 region has the DNA TGTGCCAGTAGTCCCCTTTCAGATACGCAGTATTTT. The full variable domain, completed using reference TRBV19 and TRBJ2-3, is DGGITQSPKYLFRKEGQNVTLSCEQNLNHDAMYWYRQDPGQGLRLIYYSQIVNDFQKGDIAEGYSVSREKKESFPLTVTSAQKNPTAFYLCASSPLSDTQYFGPGTRLTVL.